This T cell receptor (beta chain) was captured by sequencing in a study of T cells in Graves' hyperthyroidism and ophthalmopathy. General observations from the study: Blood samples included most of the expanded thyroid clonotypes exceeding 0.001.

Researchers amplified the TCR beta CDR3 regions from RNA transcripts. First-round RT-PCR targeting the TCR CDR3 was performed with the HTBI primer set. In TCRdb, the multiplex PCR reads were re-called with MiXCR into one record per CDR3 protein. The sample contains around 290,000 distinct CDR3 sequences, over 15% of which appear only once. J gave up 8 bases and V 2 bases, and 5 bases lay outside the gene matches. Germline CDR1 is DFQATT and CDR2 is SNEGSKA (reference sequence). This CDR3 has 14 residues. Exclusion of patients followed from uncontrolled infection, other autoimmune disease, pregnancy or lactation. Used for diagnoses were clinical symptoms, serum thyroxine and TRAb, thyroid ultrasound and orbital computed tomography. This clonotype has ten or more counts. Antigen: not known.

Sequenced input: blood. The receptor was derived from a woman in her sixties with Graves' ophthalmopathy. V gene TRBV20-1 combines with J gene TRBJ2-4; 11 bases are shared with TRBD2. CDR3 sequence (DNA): TGCAGTGCTAGAAATAGCGGGGGGGCTGACATTCAGTACTTC. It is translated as CSARNSGGADIQYF.